The clone carrying this TCR beta chain appeared many times. The sample originates from a study of T cells in Graves' hyperthyroidism and ophthalmopathy. Researchers amplified the TCR beta CDR3 regions from RNA transcripts. First-round RT-PCR targeting the TCR CDR3 was performed with the HTBI primer set. Using its own MiXCR run on the multiplex PCR reads, TCRdb lists one record per CDR3 protein. Of 200,000 to 250,000 distinct CDR3 sequences in the sample, over 15% were seen once. The TCR originated in a woman between 18 and 30 years old with Graves' ophthalmopathy. The specimen was blood.

CDR3 in DNA: TGTGCCAGCAGTACCCGGTGGCAGTTACAAGAGACCCAGTACTTC. Translated: CASSTRWQLQETQYF. The chain links TRBV28 to TRBJ2-5, with D unclear. The V and J ends lost 5 bases and 2 bases respectively, with 15 bases between them. This CDR3 contains 15 residues. From germline, CDR1 is MDHEN and CDR2 SYDVKM.